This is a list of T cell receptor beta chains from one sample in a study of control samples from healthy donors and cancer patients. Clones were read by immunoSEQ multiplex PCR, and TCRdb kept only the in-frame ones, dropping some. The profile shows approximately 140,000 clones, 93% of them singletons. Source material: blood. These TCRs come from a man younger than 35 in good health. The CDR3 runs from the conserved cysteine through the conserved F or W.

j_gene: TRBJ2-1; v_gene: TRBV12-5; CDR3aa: CASALGQGASPEQFF
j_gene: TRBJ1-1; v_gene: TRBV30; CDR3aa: CAWSVEVPEAFF
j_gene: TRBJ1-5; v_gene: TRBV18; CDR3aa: CASSPGGQTTAGNQPQHF
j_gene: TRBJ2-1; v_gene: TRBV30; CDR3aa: CAWQLAGIYNEQFF
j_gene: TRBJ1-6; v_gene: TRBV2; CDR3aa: CASSPEQIYNSPLHF
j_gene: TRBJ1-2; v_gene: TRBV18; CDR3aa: CASSLGTGGDYGYTF
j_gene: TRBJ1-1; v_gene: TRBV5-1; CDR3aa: CASSLEEGQEAFF
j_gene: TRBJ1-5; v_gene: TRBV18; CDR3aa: CASSPVNQPQHF
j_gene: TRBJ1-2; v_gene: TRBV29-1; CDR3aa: CSVEDWDRGANYGYTF
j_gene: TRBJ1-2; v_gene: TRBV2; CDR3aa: CASSHPAGQGANYGYTF
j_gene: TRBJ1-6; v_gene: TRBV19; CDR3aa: CATEQGPNSPLHF
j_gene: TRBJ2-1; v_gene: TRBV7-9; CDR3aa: CASSLVFGGRNEQFF
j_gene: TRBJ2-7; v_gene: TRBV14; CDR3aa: CASSQERGLDYEQYF
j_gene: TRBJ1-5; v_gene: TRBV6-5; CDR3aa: CASSIGTGLNQPQHF
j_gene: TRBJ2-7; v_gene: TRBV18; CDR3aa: CASSPPQEYEQYF
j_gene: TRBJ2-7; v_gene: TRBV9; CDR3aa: CTFSRGETSGRFLSYEQYF
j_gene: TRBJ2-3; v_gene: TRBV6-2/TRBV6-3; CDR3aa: CASSTLAGPSTDTQYF
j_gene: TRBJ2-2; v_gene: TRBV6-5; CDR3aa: CASSRGGELFF
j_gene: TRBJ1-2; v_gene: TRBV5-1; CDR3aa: CASSFLLPGQGALGGYTF
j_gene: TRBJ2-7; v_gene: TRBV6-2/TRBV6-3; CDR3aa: CASSGTSGYYEQYF
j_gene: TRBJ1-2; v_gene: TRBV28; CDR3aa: CAILDRGVDGYTF
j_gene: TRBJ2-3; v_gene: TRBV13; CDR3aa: CASSLGLNTQYF
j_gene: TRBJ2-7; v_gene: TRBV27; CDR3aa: CASSLGNEQYF
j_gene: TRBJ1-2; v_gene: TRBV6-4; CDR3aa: CASSDSGIVGQQNYGYTF
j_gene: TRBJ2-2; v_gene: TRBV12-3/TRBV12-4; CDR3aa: CASSSPGELFF
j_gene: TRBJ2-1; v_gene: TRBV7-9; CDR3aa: CASSSWSSYNEQFF
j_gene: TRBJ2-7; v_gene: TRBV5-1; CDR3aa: CASSSALGRRTYEQYF
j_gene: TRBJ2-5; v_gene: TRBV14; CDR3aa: CASSPGGAQYF
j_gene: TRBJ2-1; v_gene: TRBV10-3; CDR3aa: CAISESGGFNNEQFF
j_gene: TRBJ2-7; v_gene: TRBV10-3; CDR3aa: CAISEEGRGIYEQYF
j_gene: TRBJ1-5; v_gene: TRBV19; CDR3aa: CASSMRSQPQHF
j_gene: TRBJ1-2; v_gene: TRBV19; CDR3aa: CASSSDWFNGYTF
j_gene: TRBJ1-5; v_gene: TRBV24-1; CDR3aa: CATSAGGRQPQHF
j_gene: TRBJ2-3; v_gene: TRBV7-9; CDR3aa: CASSLLRDLAGGGTDTQYF
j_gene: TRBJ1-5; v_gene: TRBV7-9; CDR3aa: CASSQSRDGDQPQHF
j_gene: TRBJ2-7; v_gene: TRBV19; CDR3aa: CASSRTGGHEQYF
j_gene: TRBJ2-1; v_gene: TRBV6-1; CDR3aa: CASSANNNLYYNEQFF
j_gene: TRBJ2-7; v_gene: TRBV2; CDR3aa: CASSVDRSWYTYEQYF
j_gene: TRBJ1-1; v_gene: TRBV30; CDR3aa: CAWRGTEAFF
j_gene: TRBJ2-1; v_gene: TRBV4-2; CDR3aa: CASSPSVAVGWDEQFF
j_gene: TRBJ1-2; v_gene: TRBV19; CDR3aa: CASSSTGVFGYGYTF
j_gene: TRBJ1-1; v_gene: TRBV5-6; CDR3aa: CASSLWDGEAFF
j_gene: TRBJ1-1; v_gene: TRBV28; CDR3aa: CASRELPNTEAFF
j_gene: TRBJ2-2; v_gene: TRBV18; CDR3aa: CASSRVETNTGELFF
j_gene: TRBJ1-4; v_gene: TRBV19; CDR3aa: CASIGTGREKLFF
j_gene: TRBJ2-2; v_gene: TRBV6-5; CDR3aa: CASIGAGVGGELFF
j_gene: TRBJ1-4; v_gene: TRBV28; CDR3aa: CASSIRGNEKLFF
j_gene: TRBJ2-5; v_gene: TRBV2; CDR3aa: CASSGSVSPLSAQYF